This T cell receptor beta chain was sequenced for a study of control samples from healthy donors and cancer patients. CDR1 is MDHEN, CDR2 SYDVKM, per germline. Germline trimming cut 6 bases from V and 4 bases from J; bases unmatched to any gene: 6. The CDR3 consists of 15 residues. The repertoire was sequenced with immunoSEQ multiplex PCR; TCRdb's copy has only in-frame clones and lacks some. The sample carries 150,000 to 200,000 clones, around nine tenths recorded once. The chain joins TRBV28 to TRBJ1-1; TRBD1 matches at 12 bases. The sequenced sample consisted of blood. The receptor comes from a man aged 25 to 40 in good health. Written as DNA, the CDR3 is TGTGCCAGCAGCCGGGACAGGGGGCCGGGCACTGAAGCTTTCTTT. It codes for CASSRDRGPGTEAFF.